Below, 10 T cell receptor beta chains from the same sample are listed, as sequenced in a study of CD8+ T cells in alopecia areata. Isolated RNA was reverse transcribed into cDNA used as the sequencing template. Method: immunoSEQ multiplex PCR; TCRdb's copy keeps in-frame clones and lacks some. Here the sample spans 150,000 to 200,000 clones, around three fifths being singletons. The source material was CD4+ T cells sorted from blood, sampled at week 0. The receptor source for this set is a human donor with alopecia areata.

This clone was detected only a few times. This chain connects TRBV30 to TRBJ1-1, with D uncertain. CDR1 and CDR2 (germline): GTSNPN, SVGIG (reference sequence). The CDR3 consists of 11 residues. V was cut by 5 bases and J by 12 bases, with 16 bases left in between. CDR3 DNA sequence: TGTGCCTGGGGAAATTTCTTCGACTCTTTCTTT. It translates to CAWGNFFDSFF.

The V call is TRBV7-2, the J call TRBJ2-5; no firm D call. The CDR3 is 12 amino acids. V dropped 1 base and J dropped 7 bases, with 7 bases sitting between them. CDR1 SGHTA and CDR2 FQGNSA come from the germline V gene. The CDR3 here is CASSLVSGTQYF. The CDR3, as DNA: TGTGCCAGCAGCTTAGTCTCTGGGACCCAGTACTTC.

The chain combines TRBV27 with TRBJ2-4; 8 nucleotides line up with TRBD2. Germline V gives CDR1 MNHEY, CDR2 SMNVEV (reference sequence). V was pared by 6 bases and J by 4 bases, with 11 bases of the junction left unmatched. This CDR3 region has 16 residues. The chain's CDR3 is CASSVSTGGAKNIQYF. CDR3 nucleotide sequence: TGTGCCAGCAGCGTCTCGACGGGGGGGGCGAAAAACATTCAGTACTTC.

The chain employs TRBV5-1 and TRBJ2-2; 9 bases align to TRBD1. The germline V gene has CDR1 SGHRS and CDR2 YFSETQ. Trimming cost V 0 bases and J 4 bases; bases outside gene matches: 4. This CDR3 spans 16 amino acids. CDR3 bases: TGCGCCAGCAGCTTGGTCGGGACAGGGAGCACCGGGGAGCTGTTTTTT. It codes for CASSLVGTGSTGELFF.

The chain's CDR3 is CSVRQLAKNIQYF. In nucleotides, the CDR3 is TGCAGCGTTAGACAGTTAGCCAAAAACATTCAGTACTTC. The rearrangement links TRBV29-1 to TRBJ2-4; D is perhaps TRBD1 (5 bases). Per the germline V gene, CDR1 is SQVTM and CDR2 is ANQGSEA. Between the trimmed V and J ends, which lost 5 bases and 0 bases, there was a span of 8 bases. The length of the CDR3 is 13 residues.

The chain is built from TRBV12-5 and TRBJ2-7; a weak D match, TRBD1 (5 bases). The germline V gene has CDR1 LGHNT and CDR2 FRNRAP. V lost 1 base to trimming and J lost 9 bases, with 22 bases between them. The CDR3 is 16 residues long. In nucleotides, the CDR3 is TGTGCTAGTGGTTTGGGATCTCAAGGGGTGGGCTTCGGGCAGTACTTC. Protein product: CASGLGSQGVGFGQYF.

This chain uses TRBV4-1 with TRBJ2-4; D is perhaps TRBD1 (5 bases). CDR1 is MGHRA and CDR2 is YSYEKL in the germline V gene. CDR3 size: 15 residues. The V and J ends lost 0 bases and 4 bases respectively, with 10 bases between them. CDR3 DNA sequence: TGCGCCAGCAGCCAAGATGGGGCAGGGAAAAACATTCAGTACTTC. It yields the protein CASSQDGAGKNIQYF.

This clone was counted a single time. J is TRBJ1-4 and V is TRBV5-1; D ambiguous. Trimming shortened V by 4 bases and J by 9 bases, and 16 bases separated the two germline ends. This CDR3 has 14 amino acids. Germline values: CDR1 SGHRS, CDR2 YFSETQ. This CDR3 is CASSPGQQLQKLFF. The DNA of the CDR3 is TGCGCCAGCAGCCCGGGTCAACAGTTACAAAAACTGTTTTTT.

The chain recombines TRBV6-1 with TRBJ2-5; 7 bases align to TRBD1. The CDR3 totals 16 residues. Losses at the gene ends were 4 bases for V and 2 bases for J; bases not matched to a gene: 10. Germline lookup yields CDR1 MNHNS and CDR2 SASEGT. For the CDR3, the DNA is TGTGCCAGCAGTGCACACACACCGGGACAGCAAGAGACCCAGTACTTC. It specifies CASSAHTPGQQETQYF.

This clone has just a few counts. The chain recombines TRBV6-1 with TRBJ2-1; a weak D match, TRBD2 (5 bases). V lost 4 bases to trimming and J lost 0 bases, with 7 bases between them. The CDR3 loop spans 14 amino acids. Per the germline V gene, CDR1 is MNHNS and CDR2 is SASEGT. The CDR3 region is CASSGELSYNEQFF. The CDR3 nucleotides are TGTGCCAGCAGTGGGGAGCTCTCCTACAATGAGCAGTTCTTC.